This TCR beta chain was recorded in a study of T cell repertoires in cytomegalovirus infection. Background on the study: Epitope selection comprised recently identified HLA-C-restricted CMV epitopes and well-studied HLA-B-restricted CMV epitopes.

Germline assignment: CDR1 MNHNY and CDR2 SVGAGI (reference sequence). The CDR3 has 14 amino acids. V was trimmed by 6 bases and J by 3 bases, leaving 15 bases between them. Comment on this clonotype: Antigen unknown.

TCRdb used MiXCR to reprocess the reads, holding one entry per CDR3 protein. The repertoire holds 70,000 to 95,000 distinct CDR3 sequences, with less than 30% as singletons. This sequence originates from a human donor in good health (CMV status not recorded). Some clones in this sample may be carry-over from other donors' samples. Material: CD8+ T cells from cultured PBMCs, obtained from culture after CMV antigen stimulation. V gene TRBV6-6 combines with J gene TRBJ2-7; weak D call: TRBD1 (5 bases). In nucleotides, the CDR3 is TGTGCCAGCAGCCCGCAGGGTGATGGCTACGAGCAGTACTTC. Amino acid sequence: CASSPQGDGYEQYF.